The clone carrying this T cell receptor (beta chain) has more than one count but fewer than ten. The data are from a study of patients and donors after allogeneic stem cell transplantation. The CDR3 is 15 amino acids. Trimming removed 6 bases from V and 7 bases from J; junction bases left unmatched: 11. TCRdb recomputed calls from the RT-PCR reads with MiXCR, one row per CDR3 protein. This sample has about a million distinct CDR3 sequences, with about a sixth found just once. V and J are TRBV12-3 or TRBV12-4 and TRBJ1-4, with TRBD1 identical over 7 bases. The sequenced sample consisted of blood, either unsorted or a sorted T cell fraction (not recorded which). The TCR was taken from a human donor who was either an allogeneic HSCT recipient or a stem cell or donor lymphocyte infusion donor (not recorded which). It is not recorded whose cells these are; they may come from a transplant donor. CDR3 amino acids: CASRPYRGRSEKLFF. CDR3 nucleotide sequence: TGTGCCAGCAGGCCATACAGGGGACGGAGTGAAAAACTGTTTTTT.